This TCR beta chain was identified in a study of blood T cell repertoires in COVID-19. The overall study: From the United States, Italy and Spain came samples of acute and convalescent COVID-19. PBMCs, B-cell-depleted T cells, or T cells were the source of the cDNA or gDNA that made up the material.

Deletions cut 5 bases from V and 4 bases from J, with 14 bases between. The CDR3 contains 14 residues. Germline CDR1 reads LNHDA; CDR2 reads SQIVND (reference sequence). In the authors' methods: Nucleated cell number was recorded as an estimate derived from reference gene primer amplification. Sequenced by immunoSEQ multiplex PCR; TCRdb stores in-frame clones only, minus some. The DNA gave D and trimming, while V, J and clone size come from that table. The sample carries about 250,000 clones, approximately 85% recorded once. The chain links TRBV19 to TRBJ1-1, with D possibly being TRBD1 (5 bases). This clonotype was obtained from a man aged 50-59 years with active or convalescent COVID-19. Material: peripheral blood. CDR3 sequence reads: CASSPSRGRTEAFF. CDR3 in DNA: TGTGCCAGTAGTCCCAGTAGGGGCCGCACTGAAGCTTTCTTT.